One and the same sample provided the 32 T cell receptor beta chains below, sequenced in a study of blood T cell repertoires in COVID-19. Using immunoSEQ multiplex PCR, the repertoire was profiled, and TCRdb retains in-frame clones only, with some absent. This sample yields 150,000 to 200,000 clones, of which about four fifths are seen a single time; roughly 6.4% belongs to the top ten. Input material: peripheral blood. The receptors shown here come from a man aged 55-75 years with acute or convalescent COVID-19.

CDR3 sequence reads: CASSFERIGGEQFF. CDR3 sequence (DNA): TGTGCCAGCAGCTTCGAGAGAATAGGAGGTGAGCAGTTCTTC. The chain recombines TRBV5-4 with TRBJ2-1, with D tentatively TRBD2 (5 bases). The V end was cut by 2 bases, the J end by 9 bases, with 15 bases between. CDR1 SGHNT and CDR2 YYREEE come from the germline V gene (reference sequence). The CDR3 covers 14 residues. Drawing the rest from reference TRBV5-4 and TRBJ2-1, the complete variable domain is ETGVTQSPTHLIKTRGQQVTLRCSSQSGHNTVSWYQQALGQGPQFIFQYYREEENGRGNFPPRFSGLQFPNYSSELNVNALELDDSALYLCASSFERIGGEQFFGPGTRLTVL.

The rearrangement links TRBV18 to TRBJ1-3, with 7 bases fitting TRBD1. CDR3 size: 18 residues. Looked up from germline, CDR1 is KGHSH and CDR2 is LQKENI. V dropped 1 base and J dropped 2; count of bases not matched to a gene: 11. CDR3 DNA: TGTGCCAGCTCACCACTACAGGGGTGGGAAGGAACTGGAAACACCATATATTTT. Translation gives CASSPLQGWEGTGNTIYF.

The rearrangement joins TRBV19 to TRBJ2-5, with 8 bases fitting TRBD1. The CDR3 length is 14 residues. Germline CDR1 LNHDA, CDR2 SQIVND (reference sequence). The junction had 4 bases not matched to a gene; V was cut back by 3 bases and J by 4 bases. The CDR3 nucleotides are TGTGCCAGTAGTATTCAGGGGGCCAGAGAGACCCAGTACTTC. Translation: CASSIQGARETQYF.

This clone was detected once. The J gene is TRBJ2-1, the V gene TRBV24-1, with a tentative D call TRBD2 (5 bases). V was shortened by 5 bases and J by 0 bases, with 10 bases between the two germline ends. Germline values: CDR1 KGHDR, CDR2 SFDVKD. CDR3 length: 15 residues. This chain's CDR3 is CATSAPGSSYNEQFF. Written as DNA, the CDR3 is TGTGCCACCAGTGCCCCGGGATCCTCCTACAATGAGCAGTTCTTC.

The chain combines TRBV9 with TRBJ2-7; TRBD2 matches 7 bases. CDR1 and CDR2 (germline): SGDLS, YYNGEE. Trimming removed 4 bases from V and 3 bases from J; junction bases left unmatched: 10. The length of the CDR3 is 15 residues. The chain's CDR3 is CASSTEAGPYYEQYF. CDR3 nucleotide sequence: TGTGCCAGCAGCACCGAAGCGGGGCCATACTACGAGCAGTACTTC.

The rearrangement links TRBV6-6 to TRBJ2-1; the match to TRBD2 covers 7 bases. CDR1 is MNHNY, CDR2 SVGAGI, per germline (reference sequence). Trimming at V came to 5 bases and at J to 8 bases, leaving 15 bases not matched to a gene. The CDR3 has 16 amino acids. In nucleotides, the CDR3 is TGTGCCAGCAGTCCCCCCGTGGGAGGGCCGGGGGATGAGCAGTTCTTC. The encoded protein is CASSPPVGGPGDEQFF.

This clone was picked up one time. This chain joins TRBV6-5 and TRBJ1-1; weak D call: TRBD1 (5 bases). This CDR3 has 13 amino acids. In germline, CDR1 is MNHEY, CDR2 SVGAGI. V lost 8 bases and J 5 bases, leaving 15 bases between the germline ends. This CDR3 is CASVNGGGTEAFF. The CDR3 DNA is TGTGCCAGCGTGAATGGGGGGGGGACTGAAGCTTTCTTT.

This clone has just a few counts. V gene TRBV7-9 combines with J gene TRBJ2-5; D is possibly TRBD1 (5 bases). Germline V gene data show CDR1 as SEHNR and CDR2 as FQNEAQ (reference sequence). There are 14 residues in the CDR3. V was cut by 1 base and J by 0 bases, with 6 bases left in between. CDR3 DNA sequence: TGTGCCAGCAGCTTAGAGGGGTACCAAGAGACCCAGTACTTC. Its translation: CASSLEGYQETQYF.

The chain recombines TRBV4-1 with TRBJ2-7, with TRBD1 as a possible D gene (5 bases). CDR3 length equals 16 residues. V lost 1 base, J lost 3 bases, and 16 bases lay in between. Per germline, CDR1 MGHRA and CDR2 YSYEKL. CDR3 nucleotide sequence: TGCGCCAGCAGCCAAGCACCCCCCAAAGGGGTCTACGAGCAGTACTTC. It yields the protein CASSQAPPKGVYEQYF.

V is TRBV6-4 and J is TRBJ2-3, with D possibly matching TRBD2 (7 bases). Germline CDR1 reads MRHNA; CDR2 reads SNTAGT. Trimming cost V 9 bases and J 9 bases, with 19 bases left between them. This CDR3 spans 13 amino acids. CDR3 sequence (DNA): TGTGCCAGTTCGTCGGGACAAGCGGGAACGCAGTATTTT. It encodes CASSSGQAGTQYF.

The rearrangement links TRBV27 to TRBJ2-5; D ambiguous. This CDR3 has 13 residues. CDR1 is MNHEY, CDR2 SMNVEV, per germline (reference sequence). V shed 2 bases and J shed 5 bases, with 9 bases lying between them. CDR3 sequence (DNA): TGTGCCAGCAGTTTACGTGCGAGGGAGACCCAGTACTTC. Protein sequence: CASSLRARETQYF.

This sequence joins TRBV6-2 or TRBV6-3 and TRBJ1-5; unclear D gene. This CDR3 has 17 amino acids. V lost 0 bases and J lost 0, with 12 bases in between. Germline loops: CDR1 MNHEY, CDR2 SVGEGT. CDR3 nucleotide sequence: TGTGCCAGCAGTTACTCGGAGTTGATGGATAGCAATCAGCCCCAGCATTTT. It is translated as CASSYSELMDSNQPQHF.

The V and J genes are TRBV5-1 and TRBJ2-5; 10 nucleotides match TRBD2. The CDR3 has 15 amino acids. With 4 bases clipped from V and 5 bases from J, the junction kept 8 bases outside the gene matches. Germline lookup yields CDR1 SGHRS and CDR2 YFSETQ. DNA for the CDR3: TGCGCCAGCAGCCAAGCGGGAGGGCCCTGGGAGACCCAGTACTTC. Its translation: CASSQAGGPWETQYF.

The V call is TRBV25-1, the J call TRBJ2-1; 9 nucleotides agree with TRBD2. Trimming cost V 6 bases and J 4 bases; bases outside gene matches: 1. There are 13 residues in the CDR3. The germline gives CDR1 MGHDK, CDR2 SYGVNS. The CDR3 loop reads CASRTSGYNEQFF. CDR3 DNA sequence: TGTGCCAGCAGGACTAGCGGATACAATGAGCAGTTCTTC.

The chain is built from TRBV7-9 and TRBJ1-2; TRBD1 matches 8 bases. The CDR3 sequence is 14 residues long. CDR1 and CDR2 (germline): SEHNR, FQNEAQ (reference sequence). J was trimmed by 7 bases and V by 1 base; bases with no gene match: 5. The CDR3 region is CASSLGLTGGGYTF. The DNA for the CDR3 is TGTGCCAGCAGCTTAGGGCTAACAGGGGGTGGCTACACCTTC. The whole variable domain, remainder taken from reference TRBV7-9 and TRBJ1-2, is DTGVSQNPRHKITKRGQNVTFRCDPISEHNRLYWYRQTLGQGPEFLTYFQNEAQLEKSRLLSDRFSAERPKGSFSTLEIQRTEQGDSAMYLCASSLGLTGGGYTFGSGTRLTVV.

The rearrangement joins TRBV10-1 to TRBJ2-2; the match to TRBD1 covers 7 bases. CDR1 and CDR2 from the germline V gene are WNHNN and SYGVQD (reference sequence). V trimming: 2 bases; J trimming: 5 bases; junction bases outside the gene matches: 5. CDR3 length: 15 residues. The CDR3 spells CASSENRGWTGELFF. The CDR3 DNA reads TGCGCCAGCAGTGAGAACAGGGGATGGACCGGGGAGCTGTTTTTT.

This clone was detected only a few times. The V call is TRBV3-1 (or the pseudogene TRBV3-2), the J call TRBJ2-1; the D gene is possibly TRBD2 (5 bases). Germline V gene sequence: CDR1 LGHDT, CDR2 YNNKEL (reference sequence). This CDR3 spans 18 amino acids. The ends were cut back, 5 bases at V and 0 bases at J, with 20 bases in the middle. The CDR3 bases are TGTGCCAGCAGCTTCCTCACGAGCGGCCTTAGCTCCTACAATGAGCAGTTCTTC. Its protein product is CASSFLTSGLSSYNEQFF.

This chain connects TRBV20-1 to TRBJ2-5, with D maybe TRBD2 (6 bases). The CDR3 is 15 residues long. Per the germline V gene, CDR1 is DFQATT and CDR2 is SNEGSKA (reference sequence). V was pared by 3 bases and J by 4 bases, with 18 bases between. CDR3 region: CSASEAAMGGETQYF. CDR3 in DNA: TGCAGTGCTAGTGAGGCGGCCATGGGGGGAGAGACCCAGTACTTC.

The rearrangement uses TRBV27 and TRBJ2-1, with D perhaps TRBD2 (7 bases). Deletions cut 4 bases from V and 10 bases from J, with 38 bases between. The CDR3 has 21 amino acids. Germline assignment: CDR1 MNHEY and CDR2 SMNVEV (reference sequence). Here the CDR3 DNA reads TGTGCCAGCAGTTCCCCTCTAAGGGGGAGGGCCGCCAGCCTTGCCTCCCTCGAGCAGTTCTTC. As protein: CASSSPLRGRAASLASLEQFF.

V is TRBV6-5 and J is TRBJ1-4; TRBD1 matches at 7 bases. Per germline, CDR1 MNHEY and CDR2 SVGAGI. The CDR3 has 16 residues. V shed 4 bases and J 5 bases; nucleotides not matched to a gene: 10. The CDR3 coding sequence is TGTGCCAGCAGTTCGTTACCGGGACAGTCCAATGAAAAACTGTTTTTT. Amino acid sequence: CASSSLPGQSNEKLFF.

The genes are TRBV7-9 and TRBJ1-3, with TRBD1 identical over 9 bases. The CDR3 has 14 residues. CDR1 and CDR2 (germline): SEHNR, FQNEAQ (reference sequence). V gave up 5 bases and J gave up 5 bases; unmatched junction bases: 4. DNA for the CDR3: TGTGCCAGCAGCCCACAGGGGGCTAGAAACACCATATATTTT. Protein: CASSPQGARNTIYF.

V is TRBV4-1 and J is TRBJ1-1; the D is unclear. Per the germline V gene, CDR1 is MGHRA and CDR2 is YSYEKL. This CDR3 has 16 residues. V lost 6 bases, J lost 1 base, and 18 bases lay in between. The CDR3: CASRHRGRLENTEAFF. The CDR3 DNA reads TGCGCCAGCAGACATAGAGGTCGGTTGGAGAACACTGAAGCTTTCTTT.

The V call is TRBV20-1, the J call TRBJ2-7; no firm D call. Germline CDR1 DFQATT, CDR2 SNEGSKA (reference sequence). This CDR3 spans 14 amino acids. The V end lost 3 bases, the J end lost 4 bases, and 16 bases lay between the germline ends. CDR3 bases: TGCAGTGCTAGTCACCCCCTAGATTCGTACGAGCAGTACTTC. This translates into CSASHPLDSYEQYF.

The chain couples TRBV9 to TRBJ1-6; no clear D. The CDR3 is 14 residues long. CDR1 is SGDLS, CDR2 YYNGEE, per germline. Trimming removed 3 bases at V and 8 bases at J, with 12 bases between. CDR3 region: CASSAPSPDSPLHF. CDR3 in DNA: TGTGCCAGCAGCGCCCCTTCACCGGATTCACCCCTCCACTTT.

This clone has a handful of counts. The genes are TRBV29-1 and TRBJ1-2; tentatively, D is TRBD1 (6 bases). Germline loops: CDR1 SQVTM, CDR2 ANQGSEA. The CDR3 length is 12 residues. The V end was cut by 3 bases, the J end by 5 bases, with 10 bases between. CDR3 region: CSVETGGYGYTF. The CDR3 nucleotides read TGCAGCGTTGAGACAGGAGGTTATGGCTACACCTTC.

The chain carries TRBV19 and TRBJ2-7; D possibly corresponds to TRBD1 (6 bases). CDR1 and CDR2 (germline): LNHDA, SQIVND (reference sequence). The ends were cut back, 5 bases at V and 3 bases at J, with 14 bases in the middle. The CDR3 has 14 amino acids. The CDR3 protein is CASSLRGGDYEQYF. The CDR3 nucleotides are TGTGCCAGTAGTCTTCGAGGGGGAGACTACGAGCAGTACTTC. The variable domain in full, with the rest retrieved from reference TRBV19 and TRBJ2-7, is DGGITQSPKYLFRKEGQNVTLSCEQNLNHDAMYWYRQDPGQGLRLIYYSQIVNDFQKGDIAEGYSVSREKKESFPLTVTSAQKNPTAFYLCASSLRGGDYEQYFGPGTRLTVT.

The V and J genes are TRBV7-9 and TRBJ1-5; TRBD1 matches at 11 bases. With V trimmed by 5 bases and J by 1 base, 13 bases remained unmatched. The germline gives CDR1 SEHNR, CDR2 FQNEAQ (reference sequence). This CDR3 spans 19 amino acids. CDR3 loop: CASSPLWRTGGISNQPQHF. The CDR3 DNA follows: TGTGCCAGCAGCCCTCTATGGCGGACAGGGGGCATCAGCAATCAGCCCCAGCATTTT.

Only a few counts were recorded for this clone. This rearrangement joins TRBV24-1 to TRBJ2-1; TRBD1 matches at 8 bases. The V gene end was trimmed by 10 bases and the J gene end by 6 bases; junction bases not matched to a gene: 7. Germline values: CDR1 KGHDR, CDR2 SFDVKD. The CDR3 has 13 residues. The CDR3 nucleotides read TGTGCCACTCGCGGACAGGGAGGCAATGAGCAGTTCTTC. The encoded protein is CATRGQGGNEQFF.

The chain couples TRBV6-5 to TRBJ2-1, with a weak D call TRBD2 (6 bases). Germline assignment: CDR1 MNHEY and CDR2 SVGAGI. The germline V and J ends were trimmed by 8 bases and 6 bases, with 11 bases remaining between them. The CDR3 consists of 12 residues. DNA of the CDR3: TGTGCCAGCCTTAGCGGAGCCAATGAGCAGTTCTTC. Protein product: CASLSGANEQFF.

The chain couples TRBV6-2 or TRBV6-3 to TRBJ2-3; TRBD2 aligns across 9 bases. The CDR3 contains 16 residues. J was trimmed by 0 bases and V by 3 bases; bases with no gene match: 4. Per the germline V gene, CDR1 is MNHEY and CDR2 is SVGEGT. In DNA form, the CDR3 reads TGTGCCAGCAGTTATGCGGGGGGGCTCAGCACAGATACGCAGTATTTT. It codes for CASSYAGGLSTDTQYF.

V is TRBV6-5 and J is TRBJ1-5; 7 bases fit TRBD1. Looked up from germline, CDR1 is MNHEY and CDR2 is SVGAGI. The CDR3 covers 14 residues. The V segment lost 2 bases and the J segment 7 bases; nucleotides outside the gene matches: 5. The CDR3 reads CASSYIQGIQPQHF. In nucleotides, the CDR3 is TGTGCCAGCAGTTACATACAGGGGATCCAGCCCCAGCATTTT.

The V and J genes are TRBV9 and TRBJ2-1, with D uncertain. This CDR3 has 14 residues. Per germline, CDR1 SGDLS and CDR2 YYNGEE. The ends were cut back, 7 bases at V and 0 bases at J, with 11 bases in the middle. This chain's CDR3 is CASRQVSSYNEQFF. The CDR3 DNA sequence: TGTGCCAGCCGGCAGGTCAGCTCCTACAATGAGCAGTTCTTC.